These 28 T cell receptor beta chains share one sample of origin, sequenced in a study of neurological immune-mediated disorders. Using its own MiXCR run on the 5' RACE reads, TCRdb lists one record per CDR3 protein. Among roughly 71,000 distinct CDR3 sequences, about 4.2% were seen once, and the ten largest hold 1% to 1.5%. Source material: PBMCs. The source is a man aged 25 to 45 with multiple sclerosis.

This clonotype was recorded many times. Written as DNA, the CDR3 is TGTGCCAGCAGTGGCCAGGGGGGATATCAGCCCCAGCATTTT. Translation gives CASSGQGGYQPQHF. The J gene is TRBJ1-5, the V gene TRBV6-2 or TRBV6-3; 7 nucleotides agree with TRBD1. Germline lookup yields CDR1 MNHEY and CDR2 SVGEGT. The CDR3 covers 14 residues. The trim removed 5 bases at V and 5 bases at J, leaving 6 bases unmatched.

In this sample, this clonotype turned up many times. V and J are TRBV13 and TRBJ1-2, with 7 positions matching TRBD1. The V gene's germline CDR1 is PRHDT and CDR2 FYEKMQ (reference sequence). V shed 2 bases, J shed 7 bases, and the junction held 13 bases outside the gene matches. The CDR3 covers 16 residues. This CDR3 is CASSLRGLTGLIGYTF. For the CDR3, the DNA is TGTGCCAGCAGCTTAAGGGGGCTTACCGGCCTTATTGGCTACACCTTC.

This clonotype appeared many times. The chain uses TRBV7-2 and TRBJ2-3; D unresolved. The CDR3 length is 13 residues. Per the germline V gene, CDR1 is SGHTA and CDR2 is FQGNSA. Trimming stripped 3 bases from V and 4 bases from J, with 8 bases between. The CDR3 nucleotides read TGTGCCAGCAGCTTCCTTGGGGCAGATACGCAGTATTTT. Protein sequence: CASSFLGADTQYF.

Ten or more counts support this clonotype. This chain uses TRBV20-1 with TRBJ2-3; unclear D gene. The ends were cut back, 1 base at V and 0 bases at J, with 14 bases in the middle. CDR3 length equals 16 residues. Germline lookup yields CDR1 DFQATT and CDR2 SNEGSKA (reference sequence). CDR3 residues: CSARGEWRLSTDTQYF. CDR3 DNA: TGCAGTGCTAGAGGCGAATGGCGGCTTAGCACAGATACGCAGTATTTT.

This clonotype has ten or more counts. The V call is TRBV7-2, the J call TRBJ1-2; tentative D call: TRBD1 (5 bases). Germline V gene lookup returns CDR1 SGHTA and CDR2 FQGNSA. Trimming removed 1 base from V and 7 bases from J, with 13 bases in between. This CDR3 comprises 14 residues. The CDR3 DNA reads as TGTGCCAGCAGCTTAGAGGGGTCACGGCGTGGCTACACCTTC. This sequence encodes CASSLEGSRRGYTF.

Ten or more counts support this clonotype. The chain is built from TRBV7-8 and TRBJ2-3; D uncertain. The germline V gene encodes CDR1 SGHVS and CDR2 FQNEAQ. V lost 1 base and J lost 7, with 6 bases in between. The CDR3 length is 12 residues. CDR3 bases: TGTGCCAGCAGCTTAGAACACCATACGCAGTATTTT. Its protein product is CASSLEHHTQYF.

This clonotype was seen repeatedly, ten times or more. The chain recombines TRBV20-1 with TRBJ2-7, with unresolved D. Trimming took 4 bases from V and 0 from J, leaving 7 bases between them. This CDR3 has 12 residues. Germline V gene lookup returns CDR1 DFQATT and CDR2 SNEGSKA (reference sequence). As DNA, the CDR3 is TGCAGTGCTATGCCTAACTCCTACGAGCAGTACTTC. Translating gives CSAMPNSYEQYF.

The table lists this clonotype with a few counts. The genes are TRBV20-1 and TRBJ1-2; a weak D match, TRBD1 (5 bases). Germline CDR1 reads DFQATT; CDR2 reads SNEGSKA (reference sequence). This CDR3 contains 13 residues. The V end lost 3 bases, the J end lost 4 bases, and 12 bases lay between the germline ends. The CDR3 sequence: CSAREDTGYGYTF. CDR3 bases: TGCAGTGCTAGGGAGGACACGGGCTATGGCTACACCTTC.

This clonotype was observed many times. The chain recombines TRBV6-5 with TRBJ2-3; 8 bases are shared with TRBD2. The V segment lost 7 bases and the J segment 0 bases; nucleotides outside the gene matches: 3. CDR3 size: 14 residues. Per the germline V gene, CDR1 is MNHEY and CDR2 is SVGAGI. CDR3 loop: CASKRGPSTDTQYF. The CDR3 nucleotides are TGTGCCAGCAAGCGGGGGCCCAGCACAGATACGCAGTATTTT.

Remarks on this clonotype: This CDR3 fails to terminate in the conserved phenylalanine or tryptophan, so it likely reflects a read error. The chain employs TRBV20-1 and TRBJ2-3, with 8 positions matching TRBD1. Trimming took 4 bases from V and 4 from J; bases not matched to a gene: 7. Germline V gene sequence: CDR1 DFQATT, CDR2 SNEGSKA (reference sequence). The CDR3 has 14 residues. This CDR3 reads CSATQGGGSDTQYN. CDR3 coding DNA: TGCAGTGCTACACAGGGGGGTGGATCAGATACGCAGTATAAT.

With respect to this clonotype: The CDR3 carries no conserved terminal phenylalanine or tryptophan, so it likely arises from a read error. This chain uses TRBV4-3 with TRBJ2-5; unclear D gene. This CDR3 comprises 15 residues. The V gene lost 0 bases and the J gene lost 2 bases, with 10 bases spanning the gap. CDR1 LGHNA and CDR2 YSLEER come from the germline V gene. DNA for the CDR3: TGCGCCAGCAGCCAAGATAGTGGTAGACAAGAGACCCAGTACAAC. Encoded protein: CASSQDSGRQETQYN.

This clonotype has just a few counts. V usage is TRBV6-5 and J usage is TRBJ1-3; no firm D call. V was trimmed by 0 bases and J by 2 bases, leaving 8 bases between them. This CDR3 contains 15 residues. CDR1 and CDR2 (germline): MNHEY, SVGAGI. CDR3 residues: CASSYSGGTGNTIYF. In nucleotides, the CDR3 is TGTGCCAGCAGTTACTCGGGCGGAACTGGAAACACCATATATTTT.

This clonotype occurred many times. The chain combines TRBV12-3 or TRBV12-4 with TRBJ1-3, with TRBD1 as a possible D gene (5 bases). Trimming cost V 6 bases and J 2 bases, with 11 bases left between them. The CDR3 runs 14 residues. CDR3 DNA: TGTGCCAGCAGGCTCACAGGAACTGGAAACACCATATATTTT. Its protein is CASRLTGTGNTIYF.

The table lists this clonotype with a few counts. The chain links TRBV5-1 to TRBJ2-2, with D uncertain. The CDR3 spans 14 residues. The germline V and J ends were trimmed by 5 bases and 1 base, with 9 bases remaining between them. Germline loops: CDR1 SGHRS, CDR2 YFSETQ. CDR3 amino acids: CASRVDLNTGELFF. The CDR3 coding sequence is TGCGCCAGCAGGGTAGACCTGAACACCGGGGAGCTGTTTTTT.

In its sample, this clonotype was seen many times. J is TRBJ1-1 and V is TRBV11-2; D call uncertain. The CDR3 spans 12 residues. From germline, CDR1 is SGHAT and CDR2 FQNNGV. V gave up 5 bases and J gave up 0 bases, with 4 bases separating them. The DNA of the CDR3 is TGTGCCAGCAGCCGTATGAACACTGAAGCTTTCTTT. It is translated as CASSRMNTEAFF.

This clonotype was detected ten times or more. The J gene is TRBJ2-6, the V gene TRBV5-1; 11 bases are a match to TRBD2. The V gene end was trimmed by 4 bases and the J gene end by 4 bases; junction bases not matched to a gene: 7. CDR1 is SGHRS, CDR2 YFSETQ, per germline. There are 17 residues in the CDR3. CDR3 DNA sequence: TGCGCCAGCAGCCTGATAGCGGGGGGGCTCGGGGCCAACGTCCTGACTTTC. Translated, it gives CASSLIAGGLGANVLTF.

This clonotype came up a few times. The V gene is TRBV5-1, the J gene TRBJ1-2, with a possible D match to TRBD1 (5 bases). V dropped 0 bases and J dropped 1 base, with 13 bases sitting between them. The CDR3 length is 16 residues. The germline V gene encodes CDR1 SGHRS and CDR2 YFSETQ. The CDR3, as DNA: TGCGCCAGCAGCTTGGCCGTTGGGGCGCTTAACTATGGCTACACCTTC. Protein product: CASSLAVGALNYGYTF.

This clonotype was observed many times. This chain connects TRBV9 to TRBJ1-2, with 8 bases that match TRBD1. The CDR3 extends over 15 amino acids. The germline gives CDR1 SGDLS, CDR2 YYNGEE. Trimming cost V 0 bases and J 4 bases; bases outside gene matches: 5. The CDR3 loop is CASSVARQGAYGYTF. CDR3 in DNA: TGTGCCAGCAGCGTAGCCAGGCAGGGGGCCTATGGCTACACCTTC.

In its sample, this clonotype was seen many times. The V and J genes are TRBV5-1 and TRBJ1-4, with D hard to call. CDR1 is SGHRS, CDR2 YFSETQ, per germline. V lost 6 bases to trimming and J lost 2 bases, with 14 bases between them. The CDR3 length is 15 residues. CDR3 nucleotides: TGCGCCAGCATCCTGGGAGGCGGGACTAATGAAAAACTGTTTTTT. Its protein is CASILGGGTNEKLFF.

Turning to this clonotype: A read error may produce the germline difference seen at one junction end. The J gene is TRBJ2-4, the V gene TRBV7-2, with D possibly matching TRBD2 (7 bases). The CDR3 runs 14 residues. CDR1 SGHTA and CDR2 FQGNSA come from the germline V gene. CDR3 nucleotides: TGTGCCAGCAGCTTGGGGGGGGCCAAAAACATTCATTACTTC. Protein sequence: CASSLGGAKNIHYF.

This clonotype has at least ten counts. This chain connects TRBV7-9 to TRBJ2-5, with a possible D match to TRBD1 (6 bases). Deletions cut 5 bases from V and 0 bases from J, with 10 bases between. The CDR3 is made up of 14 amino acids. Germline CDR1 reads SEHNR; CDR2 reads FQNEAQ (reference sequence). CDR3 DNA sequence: TGTGCCAGCAGCAACTGGGACAACCAAGAGACCCAGTACTTC. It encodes CASSNWDNQETQYF. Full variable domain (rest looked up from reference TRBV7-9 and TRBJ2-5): DTGVSQNPRHKITKRGQNVTFRCDPISEHNRLYWYRQTLGQGPEFLTYFQNEAQLEKSRLLSDRFSAERPKGSFSTLEIQRTEQGDSAMYLCASSNWDNQETQYFGPGTRLLVL.

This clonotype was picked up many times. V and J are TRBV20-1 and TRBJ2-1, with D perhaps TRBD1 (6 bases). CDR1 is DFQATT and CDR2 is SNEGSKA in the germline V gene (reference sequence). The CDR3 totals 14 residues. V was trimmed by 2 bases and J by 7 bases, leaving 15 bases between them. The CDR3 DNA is TGCAGTGCTAGACGCAGGGGAGATTGGAATGAGCAGTTCTTC. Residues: CSARRRGDWNEQFF.

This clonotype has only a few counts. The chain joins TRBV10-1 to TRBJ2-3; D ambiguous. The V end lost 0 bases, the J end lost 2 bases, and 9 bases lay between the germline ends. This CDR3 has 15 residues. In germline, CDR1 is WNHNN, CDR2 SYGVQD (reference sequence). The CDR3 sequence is CASSESAGNTDTQYF. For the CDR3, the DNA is TGCGCCAGCAGTGAGTCGGCCGGAAACACAGATACGCAGTATTTT.

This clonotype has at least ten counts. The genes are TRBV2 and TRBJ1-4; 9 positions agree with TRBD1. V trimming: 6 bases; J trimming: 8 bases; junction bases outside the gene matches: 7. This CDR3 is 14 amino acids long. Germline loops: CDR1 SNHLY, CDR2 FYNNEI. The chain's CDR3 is CASSYRGLLEKLFF. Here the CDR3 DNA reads TGTGCCAGCAGCTACAGGGGGCTCTTGGAAAAACTGTTTTTT. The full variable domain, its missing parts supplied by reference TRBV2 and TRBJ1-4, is EPEVTQTPSHQVTQMGQEVILRCVPISNHLYFYWYRQILGQKVEFLVSFYNNEISEKSEIFDDQFSVERPDGSNFTLKIRSTKLEDSAMYFCASSYRGLLEKLFFGSGTQLSVL.

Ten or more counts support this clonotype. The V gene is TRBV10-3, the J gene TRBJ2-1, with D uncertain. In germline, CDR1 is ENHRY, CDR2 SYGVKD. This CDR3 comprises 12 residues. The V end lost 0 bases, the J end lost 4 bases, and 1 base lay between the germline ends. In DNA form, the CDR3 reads TGTGCCATCAGTGAGTCATACAATGAGCAGTTCTTC. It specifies CAISESYNEQFF.

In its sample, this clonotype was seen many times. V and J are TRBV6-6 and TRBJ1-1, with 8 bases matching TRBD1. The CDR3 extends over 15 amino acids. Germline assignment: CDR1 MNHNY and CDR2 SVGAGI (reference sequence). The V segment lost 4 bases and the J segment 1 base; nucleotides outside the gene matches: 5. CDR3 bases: TGTGCCAGCAGTTTTCGGACAGGGCCGAACACTGAAGCTTTCTTT. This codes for CASSFRTGPNTEAFF.

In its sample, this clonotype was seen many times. The CDR3 protein is CASSSPRDRASGANVLTF. The CDR3, as DNA: TGTGCCAGCAGTTCACCTCGGGACAGGGCCTCTGGGGCCAACGTCCTGACTTTC. The chain uses TRBV27 and TRBJ2-6, with TRBD1 matching over 9 bases. J was trimmed by 0 bases and V by 4 bases; bases with no gene match: 7. Germline loops: CDR1 MNHEY, CDR2 SMNVEV (reference sequence). CDR3 size: 18 residues. Using reference TRBV27 and TRBJ2-6 for the parts outside the CDR3, the full variable domain is EAQVTQNPRYLITVTGKKLTVTCSQNMNHEYMSWYRQDPGLGLRQIYYSMNVEVTDKGDVPEGYKVSRKEKRNFPLILESPSPNQTSLYFCASSSPRDRASGANVLTFGAGSRLTVL.

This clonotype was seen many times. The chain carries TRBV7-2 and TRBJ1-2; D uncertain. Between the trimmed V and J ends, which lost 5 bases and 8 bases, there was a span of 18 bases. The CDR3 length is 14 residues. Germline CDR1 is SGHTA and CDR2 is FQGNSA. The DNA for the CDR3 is TGTGCCAGCAGCACCAGATTCGGGTATCCAGGCTACACCTTC. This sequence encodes CASSTRFGYPGYTF.